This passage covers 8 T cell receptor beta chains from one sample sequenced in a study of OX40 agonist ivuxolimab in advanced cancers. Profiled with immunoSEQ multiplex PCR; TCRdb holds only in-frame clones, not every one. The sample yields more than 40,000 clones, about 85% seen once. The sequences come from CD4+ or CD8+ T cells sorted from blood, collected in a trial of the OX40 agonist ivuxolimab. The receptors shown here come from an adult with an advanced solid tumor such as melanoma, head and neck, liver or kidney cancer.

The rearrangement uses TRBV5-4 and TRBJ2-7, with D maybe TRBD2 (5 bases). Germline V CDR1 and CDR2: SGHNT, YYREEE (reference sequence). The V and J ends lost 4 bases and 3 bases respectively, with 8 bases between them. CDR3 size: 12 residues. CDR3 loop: CASSTDFYEQYF. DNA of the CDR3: TGTGCCAGCAGCACGGACTTCTACGAGCAGTACTTC. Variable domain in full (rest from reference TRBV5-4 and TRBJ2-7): ETGVTQSPTHLIKTRGQQVTLRCSSQSGHNTVSWYQQALGQGPQFIFQYYREEENGRGNFPPRFSGLQFPNYSSELNVNALELDDSALYLCASSTDFYEQYFGPGTRLTVT.

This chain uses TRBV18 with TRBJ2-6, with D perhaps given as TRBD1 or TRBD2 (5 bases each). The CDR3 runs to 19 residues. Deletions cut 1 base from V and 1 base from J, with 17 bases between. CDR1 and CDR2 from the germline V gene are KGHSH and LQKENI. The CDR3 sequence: CASSPRTLGDLSGANVLTF. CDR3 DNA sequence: TGTGCCAGCTCACCACGCACTCTGGGGGACCTATCTGGGGCCAACGTCCTGACTTTC.

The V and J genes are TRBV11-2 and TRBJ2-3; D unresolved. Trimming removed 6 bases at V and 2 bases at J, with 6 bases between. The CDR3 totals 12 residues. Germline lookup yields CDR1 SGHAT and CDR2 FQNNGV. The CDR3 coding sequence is TGTGCCAGCAGTCCGACCACAGATACGCAGTATTTT. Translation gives CASSPTTDTQYF.

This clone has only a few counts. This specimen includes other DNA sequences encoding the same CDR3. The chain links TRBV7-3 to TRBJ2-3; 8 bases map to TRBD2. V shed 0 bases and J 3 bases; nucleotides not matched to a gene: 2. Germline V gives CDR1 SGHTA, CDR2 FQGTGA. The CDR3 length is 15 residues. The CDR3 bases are TGTGCCAGCAGCTTAACAGCGGGGGAGACAGATACGCAGTATTTT. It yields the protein CASSLTAGETDTQYF.

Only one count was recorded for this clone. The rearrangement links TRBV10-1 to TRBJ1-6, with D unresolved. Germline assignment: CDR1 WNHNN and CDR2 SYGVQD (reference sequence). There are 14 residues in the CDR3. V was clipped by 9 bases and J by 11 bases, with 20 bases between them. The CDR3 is CARPPGEFSPPLHF. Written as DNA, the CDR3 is TGCGCCAGGCCCCCGGGCGAGTTCTCGCCACCCCTCCACTTT.

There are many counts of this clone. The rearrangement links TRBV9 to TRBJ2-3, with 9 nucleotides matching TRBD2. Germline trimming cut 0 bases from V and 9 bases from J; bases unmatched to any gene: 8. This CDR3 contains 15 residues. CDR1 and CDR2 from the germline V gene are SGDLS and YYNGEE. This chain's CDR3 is CASSVAGLASWTQYF. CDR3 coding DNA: TGTGCCAGCAGCGTAGCCGGACTAGCGAGTTGGACGCAGTATTTT.

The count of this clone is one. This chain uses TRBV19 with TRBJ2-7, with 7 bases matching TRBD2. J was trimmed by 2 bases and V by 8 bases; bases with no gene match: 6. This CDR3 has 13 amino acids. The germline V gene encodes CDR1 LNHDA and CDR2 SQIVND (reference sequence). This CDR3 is CASGASGPYEQYF. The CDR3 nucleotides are TGTGCCAGTGGGGCTAGCGGCCCCTACGAGCAGTACTTC.

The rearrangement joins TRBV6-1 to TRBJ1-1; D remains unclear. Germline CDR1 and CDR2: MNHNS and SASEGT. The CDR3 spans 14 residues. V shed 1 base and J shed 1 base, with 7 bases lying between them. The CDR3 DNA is TGTGCCAGCAGTGAAGATGGAACGAACACTGAAGCTTTCTTT. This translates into CASSEDGTNTEAFF.